These 30 T cell receptor beta chains share one sample of origin, sequenced in a study of OX40 agonist ivuxolimab in advanced cancers. Sequenced by immunoSEQ multiplex PCR; TCRdb stores in-frame clones only, minus some. Among some 100,000 clones, 89% were seen once, and the ten largest hold approximately 0.15%. Sequences were derived from CD4+ or CD8+ T cells sorted from blood, sampled in a trial of the OX40 agonist ivuxolimab. The receptor source for this set is an adult with an advanced solid tumor such as melanoma, head and neck, liver or kidney cancer.

This chain joins TRBV6-6 and TRBJ2-2, with D perhaps TRBD2 (6 bases). The CDR3 runs to 15 residues. CDR1 and CDR2 (germline): MNHNY, SVGAGI (reference sequence). Trimming left V 6 bases short and J 5 bases short, with 16 bases between. The DNA of the CDR3 is TGTGCCAGCAGCCCGGGGCTAGCGTCGACCGGGGAGCTGTTTTTT. Translating gives CASSPGLASTGELFF.

This chain links TRBV16 with TRBJ1-5; D gene unclear. Trimming left V 1 base short and J 5 bases short, with 3 bases between. CDR1 is KGHSY and CDR2 is FQNENV in the germline V gene. The CDR3 runs 12 residues. The CDR3 sequence: CASSQFDQPQHF. Written as DNA, the CDR3 is TGTGCCAGCAGCCAATTCGATCAGCCCCAGCATTTT.

The chain uses TRBV11-2 and TRBJ2-1, with D tentatively TRBD2 (5 bases). This CDR3 is 14 amino acids long. Germline V gene data show CDR1 as SGHAT and CDR2 as FQNNGV. V shed 6 bases and J shed 5 bases, with 14 bases lying between them. The CDR3 loop reads CASRKVGANNEQFF. CDR3 in DNA: TGTGCCAGCAGGAAGGTGGGAGCGAACAATGAGCAGTTCTTC. Together with reference TRBV11-2 and TRBJ2-1, the CDR3 gives the full variable domain: EAGVAQSPRYKIIEKRQSVAFWCNPISGHATLYWYQQILGQGPKLLIQFQNNGVVDDSQLPKDRFSAERLKGVDSTLKIQPAKLEDSAVYLCASRKVGANNEQFFGPGTRLTVL.

Comments on this clone: At one end, the junction sequence differs from germline, possibly due to a read error. This chain uses TRBV2 with TRBJ2-1, with TRBD2 matching over 8 bases. The V gene's germline CDR1 is SNHLY and CDR2 FYNNEI. The CDR3 totals 21 residues. The CDR3 DNA follows: TGTGCCAGCAGTGGGTGGTCTAGCGGGCTCTCAGACCCTCAGACCCTTAATGCGCAGTTCTTC. Its protein product is CASSGWSSGLSDPQTLNAQFF.

CDR3 nucleotide sequence: TGTGCCAGCTCACTGTCCGACAGGGCCGGCGAGCAGTACTTC. Protein sequence: CASSLSDRAGEQYF. The chain uses TRBV18 and TRBJ2-7, with TRBD1 matching over 7 bases. Germline V gives CDR1 KGHSH, CDR2 LQKENI. This CDR3 is built from 14 residues. Germline trimming cut 4 bases from V and 6 bases from J; bases unmatched to any gene: 9.

The chain couples TRBV11-2 to TRBJ2-7, with D possibly called TRBD1 or TRBD2 (5 bases each). The V and J ends lost 1 base and 2 bases respectively, with 9 bases between them. CDR3 length: 14 amino acids. Germline CDR1 is SGHAT and CDR2 is FQNNGV. The CDR3: CASSLAGTPYEQYF. The CDR3, as DNA: TGTGCCAGCAGCTTAGCAGGGACGCCCTACGAGCAGTACTTC.

The chain recombines TRBV18 with TRBJ1-1, with unresolved D. The CDR3 is 14 residues long. V lost 3 bases and J lost 0, with 8 bases in between. The germline V gene has CDR1 KGHSH and CDR2 LQKENI. CDR3 bases: TGTGCCAGCTCACCGACACCGGTGAACACTGAAGCTTTCTTT. It is translated as CASSPTPVNTEAFF.

V is TRBV7-2 and J is TRBJ2-1; TRBD1 might be the D (5 bases). V was clipped by 2 bases and J by 0 bases, with 8 bases between them. The CDR3 consists of 15 residues. Germline values: CDR1 SGHTA, CDR2 FQGNSA. CDR3 bases: TGTGCCAGCAGCTTAAGCCAGGGCTCCTACAATGAGCAGTTCTTC. Protein sequence: CASSLSQGSYNEQFF.

J is TRBJ1-1 and V is TRBV11-2; D not resolved. Germline lookup yields CDR1 SGHAT and CDR2 FQNNGV. This CDR3 region has 16 residues. V lost 2 bases and J lost 1, with 14 bases in between. The CDR3 nucleotides are TGTGCCAGCAGCTTACATCCCGGATCTCAGAACACTGAAGCTTTCTTT. Translated, it gives CASSLHPGSQNTEAFF.

The CDR3 coding sequence is TGCGCCAGCAGCCAGGACGGGACAGCTCCCTACGAGCAGTACTTC. It encodes CASSQDGTAPYEQYF. The chain links TRBV5-1 to TRBJ2-7; TRBD1 matches at 7 bases. V shed 4 bases and J 2 bases; nucleotides not matched to a gene: 9. The germline V gene has CDR1 SGHRS and CDR2 YFSETQ. CDR3 length equals 15 residues.

This rearrangement joins TRBV5-1 to TRBJ2-6; D remains unclear. The germline V and J ends were trimmed by 0 bases and 2 bases, with 6 bases remaining between them. The CDR3 consists of 15 residues. Per germline, CDR1 SGHRS and CDR2 YFSETQ. The CDR3 DNA reads TGCGCCAGCAGCTTGGAAAGGACTGGGGCCAACGTCCTGACTTTC. Translated, it gives CASSLERTGANVLTF.

The sample holds one count of this clone. This chain links TRBV2 with TRBJ2-3; 12 nucleotides align to TRBD2. V was pared by 8 bases and J by 0 bases, with 15 bases of the junction left unmatched. The CDR3 spans 19 residues. Germline V gene data show CDR1 as SNHLY and CDR2 as FYNNEI. The CDR3 sequence is CASYPLTSGSFSSTDTQYF. The CDR3 DNA is TGTGCCAGCTACCCTCTGACTAGCGGGAGCTTTAGTAGCACAGATACGCAGTATTTT.

This clone appeared a single time. The CDR3 region has the DNA TGTGCCACCAGCGAGGGACTAGCGAACTACAATGAGCAGTTCTTC. Translating it yields CATSEGLANYNEQFF. V usage is TRBV15 and J usage is TRBJ2-1, with TRBD2 identical over 10 bases. There are 15 residues in the CDR3. V gave up 5 bases and J gave up 3 bases; unmatched junction bases: 4. Germline CDR1 and CDR2: LNHNV and YYDKDF (reference sequence).

J is TRBJ2-7 and V is TRBV27; TRBD1 aligns across 7 bases. The CDR3 length is 14 residues. Germline loops: CDR1 MNHEY, CDR2 SMNVEV (reference sequence). V was pared by 5 bases and J by 2 bases, with 6 bases of the junction left unmatched. The CDR3 is CASSPRQGTYEQYF. The CDR3 nucleotides read TGTGCCAGCAGTCCCCGACAGGGAACCTACGAGCAGTACTTC.

This clone was seen just once. Here the CDR3 DNA reads TGCGCCAGCAGCTTGAACCTGGGGGCCTACGAGCAGTACTTC. The encoded protein is CASSLNLGAYEQYF. The V and J genes are TRBV5-1 and TRBJ2-7, with D possibly called TRBD1 or TRBD2 (5 bases each). Germline CDR1 is SGHRS and CDR2 is YFSETQ. Trimming took off 1 base at V and 2 bases at J, with 10 bases between the two ends. The CDR3 has 14 residues.

The V gene is TRBV6-6, the J gene TRBJ2-7; 8 bases line up with TRBD1. The V gene end was trimmed by 6 bases and the J gene end by 2 bases; junction bases not matched to a gene: 9. The CDR3 totals 15 residues. CDR1 and CDR2 (germline): MNHNY, SVGAGI (reference sequence). CDR3 DNA sequence: TGTGCCAGCAGGCCTGACAGGGGACGGACCTACGAGCAGTACTTC. It is translated as CASRPDRGRTYEQYF.

The V gene is TRBV5-1, the J gene TRBJ2-1, with D perhaps being TRBD1 or TRBD2 (6 bases each). Looked up from germline, CDR1 is SGHRS and CDR2 is YFSETQ. Trimming left V 4 bases short and J 7 bases short, with 18 bases between. The CDR3 is 15 residues long. The CDR3 DNA is TGCGCCAGCAGCGGCGGGTGGGGGGCCCCGAATGAGCAGTTCTTC. It encodes CASSGGWGAPNEQFF.

This clone appeared a single time. The chain couples TRBV27 to TRBJ2-5, with TRBD2 matching 14 bases. V was clipped by 6 bases and J by 1 base; unmatched bases: 10. This CDR3 has 18 amino acids. Germline CDR1 is MNHEY and CDR2 is SMNVEV (reference sequence). The CDR3: CASSIRRLAGGIQETQYF. The CDR3 DNA is TGTGCCAGCAGCATCAGGAGACTAGCGGGAGGGATCCAAGAGACCCAGTACTTC.

The gene calls are TRBV29-1 and TRBJ1-2; 7 bases align to TRBD1. The CDR3 length is 13 residues. Germline V gene data show CDR1 as SQVTM and CDR2 as ANQGSEA. The J segment lost 1 base and the V segment lost 7 bases, leaving 6 bases of the junction unmatched. The DNA for the CDR3 is TGCAGCGCAGGGGGACCTAATAACTATGGCTACACCTTC. Encoded protein: CSAGGPNNYGYTF.

The J gene is TRBJ2-5, the V gene TRBV20-1; 7 bases align to TRBD1. Germline values: CDR1 DFQATT, CDR2 SNEGSKA (reference sequence). The ends lost 6 bases at V and 10 bases at J; junction bases unmatched: 8. The CDR3 covers 11 residues. CDR3 sequence (DNA): TGCAGTGCATGGAGACAGGGCAACCAGTACTTC. Translation gives CSAWRQGNQYF.

The V call is TRBV10-1, the J call TRBJ2-2, with TRBD2 identical over 12 bases. This CDR3 region has 15 residues. V shed 4 bases and J 8 bases; nucleotides not matched to a gene: 5. The V gene's germline CDR1 is WNHNN and CDR2 SYGVQD (reference sequence). Here the CDR3 reads CASSGLAGAAGELFF. For the CDR3, the DNA is TGCGCCAGCAGTGGACTAGCGGGAGCTGCGGGGGAGCTGTTTTTT.

The V and J genes are TRBV6-6 and TRBJ1-1, with TRBD1 identical over 11 bases. The V gene end was trimmed by 5 bases and the J gene end by 7 bases; junction bases not matched to a gene: 9. CDR1 is MNHNY, CDR2 SVGAGI, per germline (reference sequence). The CDR3 runs to 15 residues. The CDR3 DNA sequence: TGTGCCAGCAGTCCCACTAGGACAGGGGGCGGTGAAGCTTTCTTT. Its translation is CASSPTRTGGGEAFF.

V usage is TRBV30 and J usage is TRBJ2-2; D gene unclear. Trimming removed 3 bases at V and 8 bases at J, with 7 bases between. The CDR3 is made up of 11 amino acids. CDR1 and CDR2 from the germline V gene are GTSNPN and SVGIG (reference sequence). The CDR3 sequence: CAWRVQGELFF. The CDR3 DNA follows: TGTGCCTGGAGGGTTCAGGGGGAGCTGTTTTTT.

The CDR3 sequence is CAISPRDREKNEQFF. DNA for the CDR3: TGTGCCATCAGTCCCCGGGACAGGGAGAAGAATGAGCAGTTCTTC. The chain is built from TRBV10-3 and TRBJ2-1; 9 bases fit TRBD1. Per germline, CDR1 ENHRY and CDR2 SYGVKD. The length of the CDR3 is 15 residues. J lost 7 bases, V lost 5 bases, and 9 bases had no gene match.

The rearrangement joins TRBV19 to TRBJ1-6; 9 nucleotides line up with TRBD1. The germline V gene has CDR1 LNHDA and CDR2 SQIVND (reference sequence). The CDR3 runs 14 residues. The ends lost 4 bases at V and 9 bases at J; junction bases unmatched: 4. CDR3 amino acids: CASSKGQGVSPLHF. The CDR3, as DNA: TGTGCCAGTAGTAAGGGACAGGGAGTTTCACCCCTCCACTTT.

The chain uses TRBV6-1 and TRBJ2-1, with D perhaps matching TRBD1 (5 bases). Germline V gene data show CDR1 as MNHNS and CDR2 as SASEGT. Trimming pared 3 bases from V and 0 bases from J, leaving 6 bases between. The CDR3 is 14 residues long. CDR3 nucleotides: TGTGCCAGCAGTGAGGGGCTCTCCTACAATGAGCAGTTCTTC. This encodes CASSEGLSYNEQFF.

The chain is built from TRBV6-5 and TRBJ1-3; D remains ambiguous. The CDR3 length is 13 residues. Trimming removed 2 bases at V and 4 bases at J, with 6 bases between. From germline, CDR1 is MNHEY and CDR2 SVGAGI. The CDR3 DNA is TGTGCCAGCAGTTACCGGTCCGGAAACACCATATATTTT. Amino acids: CASSYRSGNTIYF.

V gene TRBV5-4 combines with J gene TRBJ2-5; 8 bases map to TRBD2. The CDR3 has 15 residues. Germline V gives CDR1 SGHNT, CDR2 YYREEE (reference sequence). J gave up 3 bases and V 10 bases, and 14 bases lay outside the gene matches. The CDR3 region is CAFLHAGGRKETQYF. The CDR3 DNA reads as TGTGCCTTCCTGCATGCGGGGGGCCGAAAAGAGACCCAGTACTTC.

The chain employs TRBV5-1 and TRBJ2-1; 14 nucleotides match TRBD2. The CDR3 contains 15 residues. Germline V lookup: CDR1 SGHRS, CDR2 YFSETQ. V dropped 3 bases and J dropped 14; count of bases not matched to a gene: 10. CDR3 region: CASSWRGTSGSSEFF. The CDR3 nucleotides read TGCGCCAGCAGCTGGCGGGGGACTAGCGGGAGTAGTGAGTTCTTC.

A single count supports this clone. This chain links TRBV9 with TRBJ2-3, with 7 bases lining up with TRBD2. CDR3 length equals 14 residues. Looked up from germline, CDR1 is SGDLS and CDR2 is YYNGEE. V lost 3 bases, J lost 0 bases, and 1 base stayed unmatched. The CDR3 spells CASSEGLSTDTQYF. The CDR3 coding sequence is TGTGCCAGCAGCGAGGGACTAAGCACAGATACGCAGTATTTT.